These 30 T cell receptor beta chains were all obtained from the same sample, sequenced in a study of T cells in Graves' hyperthyroidism and ophthalmopathy. RNA transcripts served as the template for amplifying TCR beta CDR3 regions. Carried out on the TCR CDR3, a first-round RT-PCR used the HTBI primer set. TCRdb called the multiplex PCR reads again in MiXCR, with one record for every CDR3 protein. This sample has some 770,000 distinct CDR3 sequences, with roughly 15% found just once. Sample: blood. These TCRs come from a man younger than 35 with Graves' hyperthyroidism.

The table lists this clonotype with a few counts. The V gene is TRBV5-1, the J gene TRBJ2-3; D gene ambiguous. The V gene's germline CDR1 is SGHRS and CDR2 YFSETQ. V was shortened by 7 bases and J by 4 bases, with 19 bases between the two germline ends. The CDR3 has 15 amino acids. Written as DNA, the CDR3 is TGCGCCAGCGCGGACGGTACTCAACGTGCAGATACGCAGTATTTT. This translates into CASADGTQRADTQYF.

V usage is TRBV29-1 and J usage is TRBJ2-5; 9 bases match TRBD2. There are 15 residues in the CDR3. Germline V gives CDR1 SQVTM, CDR2 ANQGSEA. The trim removed 3 bases at V and 4 bases at J, leaving 9 bases unmatched. The CDR3 loop is CSVDGVAGAGETQYF. In nucleotides, the CDR3 is TGCAGCGTTGATGGGGTAGCGGGAGCGGGAGAGACCCAGTACTTC.

This clonotype was seen more than once but under ten times. The CDR3: CAWSSPRGIRFGELFF. In nucleotides, the CDR3 is TGTGCCTGGAGTTCGCCGAGGGGGATAAGGTTCGGGGAGCTGTTTTTT. The rearrangement links TRBV30 to TRBJ2-2; D may be TRBD1 (6 bases). This CDR3 comprises 16 residues. Trimming pared 2 bases from V and 7 bases from J, leaving 20 bases between. Germline assignment: CDR1 GTSNPN and CDR2 SVGIG (reference sequence).

The table lists this clonotype with a few counts. The rearrangement links TRBV9 to TRBJ1-2; maybe TRBD1 (6 bases). CDR3 length: 15 amino acids. Germline CDR1 and CDR2: SGDLS and YYNGEE. V was pared by 3 bases and J by 2 bases, with 14 bases between. Here the CDR3 reads CASSDTGTINYGYTF. CDR3 in DNA: TGTGCCAGCAGCGATACCGGGACAATAAACTATGGCTACACCTTC.

The gene calls are TRBV19 and TRBJ1-1; no definite D call. This CDR3 has 14 residues. V was trimmed by 6 bases and J by 6 bases, leaving 17 bases between them. Germline assignment: CDR1 LNHDA and CDR2 SQIVND (reference sequence). The CDR3 nucleotides read TGTGCCAGTAGGAGCTGGGGTACTAGCCCTGAAGCTTTCTTT. Amino acid sequence: CASRSWGTSPEAFF.

This clonotype was seen repeatedly, ten times or more. The rearrangement joins TRBV12-3 or TRBV12-4 to TRBJ2-1, with 11 bases fitting TRBD1. V gave up 5 bases and J gave up 7 bases; unmatched junction bases: 7. This CDR3 has 15 residues. The CDR3 region is CASSAWTGGRNEQFF. The CDR3 DNA reads as TGTGCCAGCAGTGCCTGGACAGGGGGCCGTAATGAGCAGTTCTTC.

V usage is TRBV9 and J usage is TRBJ2-1, with 8 bases lining up with TRBD2. V was clipped by 0 bases and J by 12 bases; unmatched bases: 5. The germline gives CDR1 SGDLS, CDR2 YYNGEE. The CDR3 is made up of 13 amino acids. The CDR3 is CASSVAGGSVQFF. The CDR3 DNA follows: TGTGCCAGCAGCGTAGCGGGGGGGTCCGTGCAGTTCTTC.

This clonotype was detected only a few times. CDR3 DNA: TGTGCCAGCAGTTACTCCGCCAGGGAAGAGACCCAGTACTTC. Translated: CASSYSAREETQYF. The V and J genes are TRBV6-6 and TRBJ2-5; perhaps TRBD1 as D (5 bases). The CDR3 length is 14 residues. Germline lookup yields CDR1 MNHNY and CDR2 SVGAGI (reference sequence). Trimming cost V 0 bases and J 3 bases, with 8 bases left between them.

This clonotype has a handful of counts. The rearrangement links TRBV27 to TRBJ2-5; D uncertain. The V end lost 5 bases, the J end lost 7 bases, and 5 bases lay between the germline ends. Germline assignment: CDR1 MNHEY and CDR2 SMNVEV (reference sequence). The CDR3 length is 10 residues. DNA for the CDR3: TGTGCCAGCAGTACGACGACCCAGTACTTC. Encoded protein: CASSTTTQYF.

The table lists this clonotype with many counts. V is TRBV28 and J is TRBJ1-2; D not resolved. V lost 1 base and J 0 bases, leaving 9 bases between the germline ends. Germline V gene sequence: CDR1 MDHEN, CDR2 SYDVKM. The CDR3 sequence is 15 residues long. DNA for the CDR3: TGTGCCAGCAGTTTATTATCTGGGGCTAACTATGGCTACACCTTC. This sequence encodes CASSLLSGANYGYTF.

This clonotype was counted ten times or more. The chain employs TRBV5-6 and TRBJ2-7; TRBD1 is a possible D gene (5 bases). The CDR3 covers 15 residues. Germline-derived CDR1 and CDR2 are SGHDT and YYEEEE. Trimming took off 0 bases at V and 2 bases at J, with 12 bases between the two ends. The DNA for the CDR3 is TGTGCCAGCAGCTTGGTAGGCAGGGCCACCTACGAGCAGTACTTC. It translates to CASSLVGRATYEQYF. The entire variable domain, with the rest obtained from reference TRBV5-6 and TRBJ2-7, is as follows: DAGVTQSPTHLIKTRGQQVTLRCSPKSGHDTVSWYQQALGQGPQFIFQYYEEEERQRGNFPDRFSGHQFPNYSSELNVNALLLGDSALYLCASSLVGRATYEQYFGPGTRLTVT.

Turning to this clonotype: Given a much more abundant clone one base away, this may be a read error. The genes are TRBV7-2 and TRBJ1-2, with D perhaps TRBD1 (5 bases). This CDR3 is 15 amino acids long. Trimming removed 3 bases from V and 3 bases from J, with 14 bases in between. From germline, CDR1 is SGHTA and CDR2 FQGNSA. Here the CDR3 DNA reads TGTGCCAGCAGCTTGAGAGGGGAGAGCGACTATGGCTACACCTTC. As protein: CASSLRGESDYGYTF.

This clonotype has more than one count but fewer than ten. The chain joins TRBV7-9 to TRBJ2-2, with 9 bases identical to TRBD2. The ends lost 6 bases at V and 0 bases at J; junction bases unmatched: 8. Germline V CDR1 and CDR2: SEHNR, FQNEAQ (reference sequence). The CDR3 is 17 amino acids. The CDR3 DNA is TGTGCCAGCAGTTCTCCGATAGCGGGAGCGAACACCGGGGAGCTGTTTTTT. It specifies CASSSPIAGANTGELFF.

The sample holds many counts of this clonotype. The genes are TRBV20-1 and TRBJ1-1, with D perhaps matching TRBD1 (6 bases). CDR1 and CDR2 from the germline V gene are DFQATT and SNEGSKA (reference sequence). V gave up 0 bases and J gave up 3 bases, with 11 bases separating them. The CDR3 runs to 14 residues. Written as DNA, the CDR3 is TGCAGTGCTAGAGAGAGGGGGGGGTACACTGAAGCTTTCTTT. It specifies CSARERGGYTEAFF.

V gene TRBV3-1 combines with J gene TRBJ2-3; 9 nucleotides agree with TRBD2. This CDR3 is built from 14 residues. Germline V gives CDR1 LGHDT, CDR2 YNNKEL (reference sequence). V lost 1 base, J lost 8 bases, and 4 bases stayed unmatched. The CDR3 nucleotides read TGTGCCAGCAGCCAAGGTAGCGGGAGTGGTACGCAGTATTTT. This codes for CASSQGSGSGTQYF.

This clonotype has at least ten counts. The chain links TRBV28 to TRBJ2-7; D may be TRBD1 or TRBD2 (5 bases each). The CDR3 spans 15 residues. Germline CDR1 is MDHEN and CDR2 is SYDVKM. The V gene lost 6 bases and the J gene lost 2 bases, with 17 bases spanning the gap. The CDR3: CASSTDPEGTYEQYF. CDR3 coding DNA: TGTGCCAGCAGCACCGACCCCGAGGGGACCTACGAGCAGTACTTC.

V and J are TRBV19 and TRBJ1-5, with D maybe TRBD1 (5 bases). The ends were cut back, 6 bases at V and 6 bases at J, with 15 bases in the middle. The CDR3 length is 14 residues. The germline CDR1 and CDR2 sequences are LNHDA and SQIVND (reference sequence). The CDR3 region is CASSGAGGIQPQHF. The CDR3 DNA follows: TGTGCCAGTAGCGGGGCGGGGGGGATTCAGCCCCAGCATTTT.

This clonotype appeared a few times. The V call is TRBV6-1, the J call TRBJ2-2; possible D gene TRBD1, 5 bases. The CDR3 is 14 amino acids. Trimming removed 5 bases from V and 0 bases from J, with 7 bases in between. Germline V gene lookup returns CDR1 MNHNS and CDR2 SASEGT. The CDR3 loop is CASSRQTNTGELFF. The CDR3, as DNA: TGTGCCAGCAGTCGACAGACGAACACCGGGGAGCTGTTTTTT.

The chain uses TRBV7-9 and TRBJ2-3; D is unresolved. Germline CDR1 is SEHNR and CDR2 is FQNEAQ (reference sequence). The V gene lost 2 bases and the J gene lost 8 bases, with 14 bases spanning the gap. The CDR3 contains 14 residues. The CDR3 sequence: CASSLNRAAGTQYF. The DNA for the CDR3 is TGTGCCAGCAGCTTAAATAGGGCGGCAGGTACGCAGTATTTT.

This clonotype was detected many times. This chain connects TRBV19 to TRBJ2-1; 13 nucleotides line up with TRBD2. Germline loops: CDR1 LNHDA, CDR2 SQIVND (reference sequence). V lost 6 bases and J lost 7; bases outside the gene matches: 9. The CDR3 is 16 amino acids. The CDR3 sequence: CASRRLAGGTVNEQFF. Written as DNA, the CDR3 is TGTGCCAGTAGGCGACTAGCGGGAGGCACGGTGAATGAGCAGTTCTTC.

At least ten counts were recorded for this clonotype. This chain uses TRBV30 with TRBJ1-1; D perhaps matches TRBD1 (5 bases). Germline V gene data show CDR1 as GTSNPN and CDR2 as SVGIG (reference sequence). V was clipped by 4 bases and J by 4 bases, with 16 bases between them. The CDR3 consists of 14 residues. CDR3 nucleotides: TGTGCCTGGACTACCGACAGTGGGGGCACTGAAGCTTTCTTT. It specifies CAWTTDSGGTEAFF.

This clonotype was observed at least ten times. The V and J genes are TRBV7-9 and TRBJ2-1, with 9 positions matching TRBD1. Germline V gives CDR1 SEHNR, CDR2 FQNEAQ (reference sequence). Trimming removed 6 bases from V and 0 bases from J; junction bases left unmatched: 6. The CDR3 contains 16 residues. The DNA of the CDR3 is TGTGCCAGCAGTCCCGACAGGGGGAGCTCCTACAATGAGCAGTTCTTC. Amino acids: CASSPDRGSSYNEQFF.

This clonotype has more than one count but fewer than ten. The chain links TRBV6-4 to TRBJ2-1; 7 bases map to TRBD2. This CDR3 contains 15 residues. The V segment lost 3 bases and the J segment 4 bases; nucleotides outside the gene matches: 6. Germline V lookup: CDR1 MRHNA, CDR2 SNTAGT. CDR3 nucleotide sequence: TGTGCCAGCAGTGAGTTCGCAGCGGGGTACAATGAGCAGTTCTTC. Translation gives CASSEFAAGYNEQFF.

CDR3 nucleotides: TGCAGTGCTAGAGATTTTGGCAGTGAGCAGTTCTTC. Translated, it gives CSARDFGSEQFF. The chain joins TRBV20-1 to TRBJ2-1; D not resolved. Germline V gene data show CDR1 as DFQATT and CDR2 as SNEGSKA (reference sequence). The CDR3 sequence is 12 residues long. Trimming cost V 0 bases and J 9 bases, with 9 bases left between them.

The chain couples TRBV7-3 to TRBJ2-7; D not certain. V was pared by 5 bases and J by 4 bases, with 18 bases between. Germline V gene lookup returns CDR1 SGHTA and CDR2 FQGTGA. This CDR3 is built from 15 residues. This CDR3 reads CASSPGSPGDYEQYF. Written as DNA, the CDR3 is TGTGCCAGCAGCCCAGGTAGTCCCGGCGATTACGAGCAGTACTTC.

The V call is TRBV6-2 or TRBV6-3, the J call TRBJ2-1; TRBD2 agrees at 7 bases. This CDR3 comprises 14 residues. Germline V gene sequence: CDR1 MNHEY, CDR2 SVGEGT. Trimming took 5 bases from V and 8 from J; bases not matched to a gene: 9. The CDR3 DNA follows: TGTGCCAGCAGTGATCGACTAGCTAACCATGAGCAGTTCTTC. It encodes CASSDRLANHEQFF.

This clonotype was recorded many times. This sequence joins TRBV2 and TRBJ2-7; no definite D call. Trimming left V 6 bases short and J 6 bases short, with 9 bases between. CDR1 and CDR2 (germline): SNHLY, FYNNEI. This CDR3 comprises 11 residues. CDR3 residues: CASSGRLEQYF. CDR3 in DNA: TGTGCCAGCAGCGGACGTCTCGAGCAGTACTTC.

This clonotype was counted ten times or more. The rearrangement joins TRBV5-5 to TRBJ2-1, with D maybe TRBD2 (6 bases). The CDR3 length is 15 residues. Trimming cost V 0 bases and J 3 bases, with 10 bases left between them. In germline, CDR1 is SGHKS, CDR2 YYEKEE (reference sequence). CDR3 loop: CASSLALANYNEQFF. In DNA, the CDR3 is TGTGCCAGCAGCTTGGCGCTAGCGAACTACAATGAGCAGTTCTTC.

The V and J genes are TRBV28 and TRBJ1-3; tentatively, D is TRBD1 (6 bases). This CDR3 spans 17 amino acids. The V and J ends lost 2 bases and 1 base respectively, with 15 bases between them. Germline V gene sequence: CDR1 MDHEN, CDR2 SYDVKM. The chain's CDR3 is CASSLPPSGASGNTIYF. The CDR3 DNA sequence: TGTGCCAGCAGTTTACCCCCCTCAGGGGCTTCTGGAAACACCATATATTTT.

The V call is TRBV4-1, the J call TRBJ2-5; 10 nucleotides align to TRBD2. Germline V CDR1 and CDR2: MGHRA, YSYEKL. V dropped 2 bases and J dropped 4; count of bases not matched to a gene: 7. There are 16 residues in the CDR3. As DNA, the CDR3 is TGCGCCAGCAGCCAACAGGGTTCTAGCGGGAGAGAGACCCAGTACTTC. Its translation: CASSQQGSSGRETQYF.